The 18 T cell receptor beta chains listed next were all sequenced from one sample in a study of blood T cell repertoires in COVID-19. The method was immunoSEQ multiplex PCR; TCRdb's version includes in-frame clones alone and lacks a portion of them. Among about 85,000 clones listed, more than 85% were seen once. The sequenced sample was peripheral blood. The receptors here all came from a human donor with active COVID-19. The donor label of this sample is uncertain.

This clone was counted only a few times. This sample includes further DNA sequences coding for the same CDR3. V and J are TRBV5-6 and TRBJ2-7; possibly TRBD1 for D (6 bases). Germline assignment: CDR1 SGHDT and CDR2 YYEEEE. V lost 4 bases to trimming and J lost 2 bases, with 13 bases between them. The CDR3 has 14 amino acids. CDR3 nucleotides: TGTGCCAGCAGCCTGACAGGTACCCCCTACGAGCAGTACTTC. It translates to CASSLTGTPYEQYF.

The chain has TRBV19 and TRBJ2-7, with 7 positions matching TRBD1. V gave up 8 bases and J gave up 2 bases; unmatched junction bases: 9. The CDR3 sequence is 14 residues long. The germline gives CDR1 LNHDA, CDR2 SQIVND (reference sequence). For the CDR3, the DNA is TGTGCCAGTTTGTCACGGGACAGAGCCTACGAGCAGTACTTC. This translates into CASLSRDRAYEQYF.

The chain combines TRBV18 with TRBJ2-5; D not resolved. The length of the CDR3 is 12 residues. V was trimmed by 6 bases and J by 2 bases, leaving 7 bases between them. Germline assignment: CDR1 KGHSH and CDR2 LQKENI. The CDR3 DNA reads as TGTGCCAGCTCGCAGGTACAAGAGACCCAGTACTTC. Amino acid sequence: CASSQVQETQYF.

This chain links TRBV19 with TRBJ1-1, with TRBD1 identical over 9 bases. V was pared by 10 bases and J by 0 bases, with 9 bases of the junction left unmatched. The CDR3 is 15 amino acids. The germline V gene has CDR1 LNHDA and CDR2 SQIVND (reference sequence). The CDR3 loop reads CATGTGNLLNTEAFF. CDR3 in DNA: TGTGCCACCGGGACAGGGAATCTCCTGAACACTGAAGCTTTCTTT.

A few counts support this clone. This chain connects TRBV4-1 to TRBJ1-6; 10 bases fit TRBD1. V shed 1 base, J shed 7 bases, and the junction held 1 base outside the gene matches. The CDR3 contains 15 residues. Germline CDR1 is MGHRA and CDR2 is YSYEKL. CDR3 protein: CASSQGQGANSPLHF. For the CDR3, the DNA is TGCGCCAGCAGCCAAGGACAGGGGGCCAATTCACCCCTCCACTTT.

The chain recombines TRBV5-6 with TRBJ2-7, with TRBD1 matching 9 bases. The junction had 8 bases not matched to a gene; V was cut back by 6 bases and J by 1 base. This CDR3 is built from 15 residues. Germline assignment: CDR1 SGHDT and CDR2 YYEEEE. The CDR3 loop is CASTPGGTGSYEQYF. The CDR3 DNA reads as TGTGCCAGCACCCCCGGCGGGACAGGGTCCTACGAGCAGTACTTC.

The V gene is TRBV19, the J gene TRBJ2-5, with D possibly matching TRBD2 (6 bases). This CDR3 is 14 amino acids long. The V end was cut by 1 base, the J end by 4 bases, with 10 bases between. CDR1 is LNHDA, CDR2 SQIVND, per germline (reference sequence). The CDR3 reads CASSIGRGGETQYF. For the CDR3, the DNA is TGTGCCAGTAGTATAGGTAGGGGAGGAGAGACCCAGTACTTC.

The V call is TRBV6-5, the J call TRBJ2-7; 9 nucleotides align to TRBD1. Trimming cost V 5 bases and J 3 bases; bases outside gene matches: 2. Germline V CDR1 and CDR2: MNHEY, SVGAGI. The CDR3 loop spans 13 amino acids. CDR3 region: CASSKTGGYEQYF. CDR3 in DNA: TGTGCCAGCAGTAAGACAGGGGGCTACGAGCAGTACTTC.

The CDR3 spells CATSRSFSSYNEQFF. The DNA of the CDR3 is TGTGCCACCAGTCGGAGTTTTAGCTCCTACAATGAGCAGTTCTTC. The gene calls are TRBV24-1 and TRBJ2-1; unclear D gene. CDR3 length: 15 amino acids. Trimming took off 6 bases at V and 0 bases at J, with 11 bases between the two ends. Germline CDR1 KGHDR, CDR2 SFDVKD.

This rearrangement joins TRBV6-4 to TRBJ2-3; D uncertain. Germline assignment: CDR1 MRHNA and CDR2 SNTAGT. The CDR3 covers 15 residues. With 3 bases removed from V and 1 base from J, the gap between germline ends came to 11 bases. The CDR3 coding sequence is TGTGCCAGCAGTGAGGTGCGCGGAGGCACAGATACGCAGTATTTT. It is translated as CASSEVRGGTDTQYF.

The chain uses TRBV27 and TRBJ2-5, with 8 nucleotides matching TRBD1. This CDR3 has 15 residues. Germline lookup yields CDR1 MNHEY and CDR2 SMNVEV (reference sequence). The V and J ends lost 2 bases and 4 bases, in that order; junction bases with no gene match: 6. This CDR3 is CASSLRGRGRETQYF. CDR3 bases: TGTGCCAGCAGTTTAAGGGGCAGGGGGCGAGAGACCCAGTACTTC.

The CDR3 nucleotides are TGTGCCATCAGTGAGTACGAGACAGGGTCCTACGAGCAGTACTTC. Residues: CAISEYETGSYEQYF. The chain uses TRBV10-3 and TRBJ2-7; 7 nucleotides line up with TRBD1. V gave up 1 base and J gave up 1 base; unmatched junction bases: 4. The CDR3 sequence is 15 residues long. Germline CDR1 is ENHRY and CDR2 is SYGVKD.

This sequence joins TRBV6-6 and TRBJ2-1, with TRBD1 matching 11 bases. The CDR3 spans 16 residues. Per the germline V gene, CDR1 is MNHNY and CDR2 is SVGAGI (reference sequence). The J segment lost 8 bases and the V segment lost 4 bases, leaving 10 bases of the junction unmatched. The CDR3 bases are TGTGCCAGCAGTTCCCTGCGGACAGGGGGCTCGGATGAGCAGTTCTTC. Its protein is CASSSLRTGGSDEQFF.

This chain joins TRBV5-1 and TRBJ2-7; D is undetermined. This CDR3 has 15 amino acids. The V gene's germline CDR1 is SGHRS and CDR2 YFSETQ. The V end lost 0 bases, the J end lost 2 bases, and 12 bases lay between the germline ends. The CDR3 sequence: CASSLAPLLTYEQYF. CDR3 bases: TGCGCCAGCAGCTTGGCCCCTTTGTTAACCTACGAGCAGTACTTC.

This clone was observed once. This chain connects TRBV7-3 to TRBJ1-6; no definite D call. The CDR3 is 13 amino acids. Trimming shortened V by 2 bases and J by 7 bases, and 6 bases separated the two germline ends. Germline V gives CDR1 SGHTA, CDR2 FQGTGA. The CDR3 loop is CASSLGGNSPLHF. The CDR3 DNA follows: TGTGCCAGCAGCTTAGGAGGGAATTCACCCCTCCACTTT.

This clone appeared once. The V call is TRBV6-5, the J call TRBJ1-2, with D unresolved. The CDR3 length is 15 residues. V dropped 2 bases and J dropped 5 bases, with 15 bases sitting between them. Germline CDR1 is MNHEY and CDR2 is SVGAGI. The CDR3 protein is CASSYGRHDDYGYTF. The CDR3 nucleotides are TGTGCCAGCAGTTACGGGAGACACGATGATTATGGCTACACCTTC.

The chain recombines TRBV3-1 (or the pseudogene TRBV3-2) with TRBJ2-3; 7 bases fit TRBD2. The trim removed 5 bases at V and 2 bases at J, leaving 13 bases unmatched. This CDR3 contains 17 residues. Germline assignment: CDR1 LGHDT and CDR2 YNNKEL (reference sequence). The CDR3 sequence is CASSFWAGESNTDTQYF. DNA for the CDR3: TGTGCCAGCAGCTTCTGGGCGGGGGAGAGTAACACAGATACGCAGTATTTT.

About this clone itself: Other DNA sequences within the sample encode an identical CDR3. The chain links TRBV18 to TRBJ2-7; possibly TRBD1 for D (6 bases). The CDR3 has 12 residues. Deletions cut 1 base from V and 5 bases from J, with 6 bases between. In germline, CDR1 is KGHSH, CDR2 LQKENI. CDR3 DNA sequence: TGTGCCAGCTCACCACAGGGGGACGAGCAGTACTTC. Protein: CASSPQGDEQYF.